The clone carrying this T cell receptor beta chain was counted at least ten times. Its matching antigen is unknown. The V end was cut by 4 bases, the J end by 1 base, with 7 bases between. CDR1 is SQVTM, CDR2 ANQGSEA, per germline. The CDR3 covers 12 residues. TCR alpha and beta CDR3 regions were amplified from RNA using iRepertoire nested multiplex PCR. Input was 100-400 ng of tissue mRNA or PBMC total RNA. One entry per CDR3 protein, called by TCRdb with MiXCR from the multiplex PCR reads. Of a few thousand distinct CDR3 sequences listed, approximately 30% are singletons. The source of the sample is a study of glioma-infiltrating T cells. Study observations and caveats: Non-neoplastic patients had below-expected tissue-blood divergence, while all gliomas exceeded expectation.

The source of this sequence is a human donor with low-grade glioma or glioblastoma, undergoing nonglioma brain surgery, or in good health (not recorded which). The V call is TRBV29-1, the J call TRBJ1-1; D is unclear. Material: glioma tissue, nonneoplastic brain tissue, or PBMCs (not recorded which). DNA for the CDR3: TGCAGCGTTGTGGAGGGGAACACTGAAGCTTTCTTT. Protein: CSVVEGNTEAFF.